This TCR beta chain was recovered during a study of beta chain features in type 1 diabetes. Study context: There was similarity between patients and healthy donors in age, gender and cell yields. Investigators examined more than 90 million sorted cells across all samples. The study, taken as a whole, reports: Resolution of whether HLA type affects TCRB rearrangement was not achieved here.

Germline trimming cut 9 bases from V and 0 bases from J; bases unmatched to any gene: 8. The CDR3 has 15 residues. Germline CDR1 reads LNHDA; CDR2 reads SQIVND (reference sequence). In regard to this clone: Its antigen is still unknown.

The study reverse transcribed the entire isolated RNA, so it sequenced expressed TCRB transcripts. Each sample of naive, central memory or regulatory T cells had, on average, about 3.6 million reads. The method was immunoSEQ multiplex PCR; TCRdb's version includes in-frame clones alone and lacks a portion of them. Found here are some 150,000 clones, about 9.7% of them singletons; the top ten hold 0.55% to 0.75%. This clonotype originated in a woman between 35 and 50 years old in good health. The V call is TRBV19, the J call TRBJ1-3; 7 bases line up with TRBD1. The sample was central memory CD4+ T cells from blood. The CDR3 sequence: CASLPGTASGNTIYF. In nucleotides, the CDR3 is TGTGCCAGCCTGCCCGGGACAGCCTCTGGAAACACCATATATTTT.